This TCR beta chain was sequenced for a study of long-term antiretroviral therapy in people with HIV. Study-wide points: Therapy changes, viral resistance and ART adherence were not documented in the available data. All time points showed a repertoire dominated by clones expanded before ART.

With survey level as its setting, the immunoSEQ assay was v3.0. TCRdb's copy holds only in-frame clones and misses some; the assay was immunoSEQ multiplex PCR. The data hold some 17,000 clones, with approximately 80% observed a single time. Per donor, a minimum of one pre-ART and a minimum of two post-ART PBMC samples were available. HIV-positive participants all received treatment in the United States. This CDR3 contains 13 residues. Germline V gene lookup returns CDR1 MDHEN and CDR2 SYDVKM. The V end lost 5 bases, the J end lost 0 bases, and 7 bases lay between the germline ends. A remark on this clone: Antigen: not known.

The chain has TRBV28 and TRBJ1-2; D uncertain. The material was unsorted PBMCs, obtained 0.1 years before starting antiretroviral therapy. This receptor was taken from a young man with HIV. The CDR3 loop is CASSPLANYGYTF. DNA for the CDR3: TGTGCCAGCAGTCCGCTAGCTAACTATGGCTACACCTTC.